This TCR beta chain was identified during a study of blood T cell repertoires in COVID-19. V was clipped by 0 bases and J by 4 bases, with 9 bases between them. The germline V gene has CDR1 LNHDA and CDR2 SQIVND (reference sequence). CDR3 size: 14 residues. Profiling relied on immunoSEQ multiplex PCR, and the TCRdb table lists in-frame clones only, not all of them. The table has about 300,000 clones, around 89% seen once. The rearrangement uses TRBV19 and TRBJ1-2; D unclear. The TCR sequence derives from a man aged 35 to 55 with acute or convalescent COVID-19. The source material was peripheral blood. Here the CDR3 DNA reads TGTGCCAGTAGTATAGAGGGCAGAATCTATGGCTACACCTTC. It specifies CASSIEGRIYGYTF.